Sequencing of this T cell receptor beta chain was carried out in a study of blood T cell repertoires in COVID-19. Assay: immunoSEQ multiplex PCR; the TCRdb copy retains only in-frame clones and omits some. Of 250,000 to 350,000 clones in the sample, just over 85% are singletons; the top ten hold around 3%. The CDR3 is 14 residues long. V trimming: 5 bases; J trimming: 7 bases; junction bases outside the gene matches: 5. Germline V gene lookup returns CDR1 SEHNR and CDR2 FQNEAQ (reference sequence). The J gene is TRBJ1-6, the V gene TRBV7-9; 7 bases are a match to TRBD1. Sequencing was carried out using peripheral blood. The TCR comes from a woman under 40 with active or convalescent COVID-19. DNA of the CDR3: TGTGCCAGCAGCCGGGACAGCGAAAATTCACCCCTCCACTTT. Protein product: CASSRDSENSPLHF.